Listed below are T cell receptor beta chains from one sample, sequenced in a study of T cells in localized non-small cell lung cancer. The assay was immunoSEQ multiplex PCR, and TCRdb's table has in-frame clones only and misses some. This sample carries about 79,000 clones, 80% to 90% of them seen once, and the ten largest clones take roughly 13%. The sample here was peripheral blood, taken before any cancer treatment. These TCRs come from a female donor aged 60 or older with stage I lung adenocarcinoma. Each CDR3 is given with its conserved first and last residue. The D gene is left open where the match is weak.

D gene	J gene	V gene	CDR3 protein
.	TRBJ1-3	TRBV9	CASSVGGFSSGNTIYF
.	TRBJ2-7	TRBV29-1	CSVLGSRGDDYEQYF
TRBD2	TRBJ2-5	TRBV6-5	CASSRLAGVKETQYF
.	TRBJ1-1	TRBV9	CPLHGTRLDIF
.	TRBJ2-7	TRBV5-4	CASSSAPRDPGLREQYF
.	TRBJ2-1	TRBV5-6	CASSLVGSWNEQFF
.	TRBJ1-4	TRBV7-8	CASSPRQSAAEKLFF
.	TRBJ2-5	TRBV5-1	CASSEQETQYF
.	TRBJ1-1	TRBV9	CASSVDTGRTEAFF
.	TRBJ2-7	TRBV5-1	CASSLSGQMSGEQYF
.	TRBJ1-1	TRBV6-6	CASSPTGRNTEAFF
.	TRBJ1-5	TRBV11-2	CASSLTDDQPQHF
TRBD2	TRBJ2-7	TRBV7-8	CASRRTSGGHYEQYF
.	TRBJ2-1	TRBV7-3	CASSLTLANNEQFF
.	TRBJ2-7	TRBV28	CASRGDTYEQYF
.	TRBJ1-1	TRBV6-5	CASSYIERSEAFF
.	TRBJ2-1	TRBV5-8	CASSLALEQFF
.	TRBJ1-2	TRBV27	CASRRTSMNYGYTF
TRBD1	TRBJ1-4	TRBV19	CASSILTGAGEKLFF
.	TRBJ2-2	TRBV10-3	CAISLSRGRTVGELFF
.	TRBJ1-5	TRBV6-1	CASSEWDPRRSNQPQHF
.	TRBJ2-7	TRBV29-1	CSVRGAYEQYF
.	TRBJ2-1	TRBV2	CASKRGGNEQFF
TRBD1	TRBJ2-7	TRBV14	CASSGQGAYEQYF
.	TRBJ2-3	TRBV2	CASSFSPRDTQYF
.	TRBJ2-1	TRBV6-1	CASSFGTYNEQFF
TRBD1	TRBJ1-2	TRBV2	CASSKGQGTYGYTF
TRBD1	TRBJ1-2	TRBV7-9	CASSLGWDSMVSRGYTF
.	TRBJ2-7	TRBV30	CAWNRAAYEQYF
.	TRBJ1-4	TRBV9	CASSVGQGNEKLFF
.	TRBJ1-2	TRBV15	CATSRDTMDYGYTF
.	TRBJ1-4	TRBV7-9	CASSRVEKLFF
TRBD2	TRBJ2-5	TRBV9	CASSVAGTRGGAGGETQYF
.	TRBJ2-3	TRBV5-1	CASYRTEGGVQYF
.	TRBJ2-7	TRBV18	CASSSSGMGEQYF